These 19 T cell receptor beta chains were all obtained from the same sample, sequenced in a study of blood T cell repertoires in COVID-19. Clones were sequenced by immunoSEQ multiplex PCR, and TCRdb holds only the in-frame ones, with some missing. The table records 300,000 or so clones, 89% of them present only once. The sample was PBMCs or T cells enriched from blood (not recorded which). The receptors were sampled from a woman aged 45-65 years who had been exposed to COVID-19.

CDR3 DNA: TGCGCCAGCACCACAAATTCGGGCACTGAAGCTTTCTTT. Protein product: CASTTNSGTEAFF. The chain uses TRBV5-1 and TRBJ1-1; D is ambiguous. In germline, CDR1 is SGHRS, CDR2 YFSETQ. This CDR3 is 13 amino acids long. V lost 6 bases to trimming and J lost 4 bases, with 13 bases between them.

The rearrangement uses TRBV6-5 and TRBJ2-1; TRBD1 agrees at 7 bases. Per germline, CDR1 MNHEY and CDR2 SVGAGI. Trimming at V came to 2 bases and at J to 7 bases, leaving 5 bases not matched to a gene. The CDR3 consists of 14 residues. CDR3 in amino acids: CASSYDRDRNEQFF. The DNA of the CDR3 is TGTGCCAGCAGTTACGACAGGGATAGAAATGAGCAGTTCTTC.

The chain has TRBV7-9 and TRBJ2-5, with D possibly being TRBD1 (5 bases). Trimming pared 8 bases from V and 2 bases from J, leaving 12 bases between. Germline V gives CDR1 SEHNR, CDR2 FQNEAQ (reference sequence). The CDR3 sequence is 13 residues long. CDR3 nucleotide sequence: TGTGCCAGCGTACAGGACAATCAAGAGACCCAGTACTTC. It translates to CASVQDNQETQYF.

The CDR3: CASPPTGGLMNTEAFF. The CDR3, as DNA: TGTGCCAGCCCCCCCACAGGGGGGCTTATGAACACTGAAGCTTTCTTT. The rearrangement links TRBV28 to TRBJ1-1, with 8 bases fitting TRBD1. The length of the CDR3 is 16 residues. From germline, CDR1 is MDHEN and CDR2 SYDVKM. Trimming at V came to 8 bases and at J to 0 bases, leaving 11 bases not matched to a gene.

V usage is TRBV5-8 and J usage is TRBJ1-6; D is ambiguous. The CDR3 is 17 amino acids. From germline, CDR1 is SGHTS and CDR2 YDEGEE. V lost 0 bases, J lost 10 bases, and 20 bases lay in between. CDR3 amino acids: CASSLAARAQNKSPLHF. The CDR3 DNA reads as TGTGCCAGCAGCTTGGCGGCTCGAGCACAGAACAAATCACCCCTCCACTTT.

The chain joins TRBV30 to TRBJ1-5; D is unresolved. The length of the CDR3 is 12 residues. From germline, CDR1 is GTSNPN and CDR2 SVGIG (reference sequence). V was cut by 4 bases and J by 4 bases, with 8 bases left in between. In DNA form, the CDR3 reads TGTGCCTGGACGACGGGGAATCAGCCCCAGCATTTT. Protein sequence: CAWTTGNQPQHF.

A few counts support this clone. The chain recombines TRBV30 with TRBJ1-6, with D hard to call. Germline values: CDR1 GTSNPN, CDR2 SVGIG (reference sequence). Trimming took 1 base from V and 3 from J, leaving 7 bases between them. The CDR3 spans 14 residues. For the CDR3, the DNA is TGTGCCTGGAGTGGGGCCTTCTATAATTCACCCCTCCACTTT. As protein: CAWSGAFYNSPLHF.

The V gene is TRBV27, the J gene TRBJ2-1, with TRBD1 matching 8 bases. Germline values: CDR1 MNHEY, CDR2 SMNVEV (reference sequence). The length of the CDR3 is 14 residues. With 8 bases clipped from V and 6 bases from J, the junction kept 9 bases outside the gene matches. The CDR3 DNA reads TGTGCCAGCTCAAACAGGGGGGATTCCAATGAGCAGTTCTTC. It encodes CASSNRGDSNEQFF.

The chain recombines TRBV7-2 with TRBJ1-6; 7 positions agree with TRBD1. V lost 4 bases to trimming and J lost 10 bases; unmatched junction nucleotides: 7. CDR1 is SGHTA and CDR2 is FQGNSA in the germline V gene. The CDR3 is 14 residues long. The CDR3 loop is CASSSHTGESPLHF. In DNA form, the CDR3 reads TGTGCCAGCAGCTCTCACACAGGGGAATCACCCCTCCACTTT.

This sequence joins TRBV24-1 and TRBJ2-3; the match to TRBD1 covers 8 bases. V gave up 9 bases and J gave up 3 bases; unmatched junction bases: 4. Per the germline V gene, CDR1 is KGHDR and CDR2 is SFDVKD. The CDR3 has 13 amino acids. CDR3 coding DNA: TGTGCCACCGGACAGGGTCGGACAGATACGCAGTATTTT. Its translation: CATGQGRTDTQYF.

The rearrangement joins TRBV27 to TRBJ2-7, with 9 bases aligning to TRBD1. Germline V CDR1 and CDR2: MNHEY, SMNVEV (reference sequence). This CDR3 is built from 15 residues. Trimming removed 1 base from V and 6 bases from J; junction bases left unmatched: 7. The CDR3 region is CASSLYRTGEREQYF. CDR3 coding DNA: TGTGCCAGCAGTTTATATAGGACAGGGGAGCGCGAGCAGTACTTC.

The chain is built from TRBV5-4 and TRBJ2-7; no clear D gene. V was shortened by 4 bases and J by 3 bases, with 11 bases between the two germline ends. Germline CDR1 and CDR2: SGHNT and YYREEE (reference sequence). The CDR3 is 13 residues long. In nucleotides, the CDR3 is TGTGCCAGCAGCGACTCAGCCAGCTACGAGCAGTACTTC. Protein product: CASSDSASYEQYF.

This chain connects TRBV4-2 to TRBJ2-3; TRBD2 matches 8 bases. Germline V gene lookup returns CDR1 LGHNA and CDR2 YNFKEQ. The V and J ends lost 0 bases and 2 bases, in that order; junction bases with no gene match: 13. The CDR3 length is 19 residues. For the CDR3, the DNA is TGTGCCAGCAGCCAAGATTATAGCGGGGCGAAGATTTACACAGATACGCAGTATTTT. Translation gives CASSQDYSGAKIYTDTQYF.

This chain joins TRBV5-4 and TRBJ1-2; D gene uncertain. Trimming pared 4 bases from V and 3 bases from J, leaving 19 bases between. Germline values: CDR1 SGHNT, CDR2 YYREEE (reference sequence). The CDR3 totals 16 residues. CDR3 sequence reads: CASSPNRMSLDYGYTF. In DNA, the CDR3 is TGTGCCAGCAGCCCGAACCGGATGAGTCTAGACTATGGCTACACCTTC.

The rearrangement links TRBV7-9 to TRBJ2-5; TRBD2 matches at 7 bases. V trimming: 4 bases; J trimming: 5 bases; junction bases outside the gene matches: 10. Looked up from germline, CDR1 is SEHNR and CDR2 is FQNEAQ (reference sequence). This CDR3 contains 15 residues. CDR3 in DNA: TGTGCCAGCAGCTCGAACCGGGACTACCGCGAGACCCAGTACTTC. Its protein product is CASSSNRDYRETQYF.

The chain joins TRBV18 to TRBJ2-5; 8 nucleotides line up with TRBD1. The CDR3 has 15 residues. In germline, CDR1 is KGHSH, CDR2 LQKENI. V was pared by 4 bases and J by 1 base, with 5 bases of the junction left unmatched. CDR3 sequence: CASSQQTGVQETQYF. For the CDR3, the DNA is TGTGCCAGCTCACAACAGACAGGGGTCCAAGAGACCCAGTACTTC.

CDR3 DNA sequence: TGTGCCAGCAGGGGGGCAGGGTTTTCGAGCACCGGGGAGCTGTTTTTT. This encodes CASRGAGFSSTGELFF. This rearrangement joins TRBV27 to TRBJ2-2; D is perhaps TRBD1 (6 bases). The CDR3 has 16 amino acids. Germline V CDR1 and CDR2: MNHEY, SMNVEV (reference sequence). The germline V and J ends were trimmed by 6 bases and 4 bases, with 18 bases remaining between them.

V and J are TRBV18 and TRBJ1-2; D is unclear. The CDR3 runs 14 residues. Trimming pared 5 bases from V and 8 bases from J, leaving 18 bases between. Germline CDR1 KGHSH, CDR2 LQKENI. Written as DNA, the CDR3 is TGTGCCAGCTCATCTATCGGACTCGGCGGAGGCTACACCTTC. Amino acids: CASSSIGLGGGYTF.

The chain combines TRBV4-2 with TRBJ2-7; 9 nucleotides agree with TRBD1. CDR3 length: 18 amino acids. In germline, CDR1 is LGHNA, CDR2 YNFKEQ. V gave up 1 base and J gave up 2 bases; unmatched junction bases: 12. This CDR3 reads CASSQARDREVEAYEQYF. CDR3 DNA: TGTGCCAGCAGCCAAGCCCGGGACAGGGAGGTCGAGGCCTACGAGCAGTACTTC.